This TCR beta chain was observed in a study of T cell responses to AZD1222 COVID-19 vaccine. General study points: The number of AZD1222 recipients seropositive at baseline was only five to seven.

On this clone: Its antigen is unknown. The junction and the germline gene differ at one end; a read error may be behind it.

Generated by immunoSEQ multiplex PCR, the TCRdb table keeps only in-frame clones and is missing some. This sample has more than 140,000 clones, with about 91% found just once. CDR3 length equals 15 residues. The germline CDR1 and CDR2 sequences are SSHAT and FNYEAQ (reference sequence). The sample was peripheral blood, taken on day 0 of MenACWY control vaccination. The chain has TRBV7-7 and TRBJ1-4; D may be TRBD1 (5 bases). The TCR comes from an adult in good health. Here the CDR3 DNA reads TGTGCTAGCAGTCTAGGACACTCGGGAAATGAAAAACTGTTTTTT. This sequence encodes CASSLGHSGNEKLFF.